This entry is about one T cell receptor beta chain. This clonotype appeared many times. The clone's antigen remains unknown. Base quality data are lacking; no much larger clone is found one base away. This sample stems from a study of T cells after yellow fever vaccination (dated by TCRdb to between 2018 and 2021). Context from the whole study: The SMART-Seq v4 Ultra Low Input RNA kit was used to prepare libraries from fractions with low cell numbers. Bulk TCR alpha and beta repertoires were sequenced longitudinally to track T-cell clones before and after primary and booster YFV17D yellow fever vaccination. Two healthy male donors, one aged 18 to 29 and one aged 30 to 39 years, were included in the cohort. Blood was drawn at multiple timepoints before and after primary and secondary immunization, with bulk PBMC replicates and cell subsets isolated. Here is what the overall study found, with its caveats: Compared with the primary T-cell response, the secondary T-cell response was weaker but faster, peaking on day 5 rather than day 15. A small fraction of clonotypes showed up in both the CD4 and CD8 compartments, probably as a result of convergent recombination. After the booster, most of the clones that had expanded following primary vaccination were detected again (roughly 96% of CD4 and roughly nine tenths of CD8), which suggests that memory was broadly maintained. The study included only a couple of donors, which limits how far the findings can be generalized. FACS-sorted repertoires could contain abundant contaminating clonotypes from the bulk population, so computational filtering was required.

In the paper's terms, the treatment or condition label means: live attenuated yellow fever vaccine strain. At every blood-draw timepoint, two biological replicates of bulk PBMCs were collected. A standard Ficoll-Paque protocol was used to isolate PBMCs from peripheral blood. RNA was extracted with TriZol from bulk PBMCs, CD4 and CD8 fractions, and dextramer-positive and dextramer-negative fractions. The reads were generated on an Illumina NovaSeq 6000. Synthesis of TCR cDNA relied on 5'RACE template switching, a step that introduced a universal primer site along with unique molecular identifiers. Priming of cDNA synthesis was performed from both the TCR alpha and TCR beta constant segments. Library amplification used two PCR steps, and the second PCR step added sample barcodes and sequencing adapters. Libraries were sequenced on Illumina HiSeq 2500 (2x100 bp) or NovaSeq (2x150 bp). For the original study's pipeline: Demultiplexing of reads and collapsing into UMI consensus sequences were performed with MIGEC, and V(D)J alignment was carried out with MiXCR. Using edgeR on replicate PBMC samples, clonotypes were called vaccine-responding if FDR was below 0.01 and the log2 fold change was above 5 up to day 15. Bulk clonotypes were assigned CD4 or CD8 identity according to which sequenced CD4 or CD8 repertoire held them at higher abundance. In TCRdb, the public reads were trimmed at Q25 with fastp and aligned with MiXCR, with productive beta chains retained. One record per CDR3 amino acid sequence lists the most common genes and DNA. These V and J calls rely on TCRdb rather than the paper's analysis. This sample gives 300,000 to 400,000 distinct CDR3 sequences in total; 4% of them show up just once. Less than 25% of the sample comes from the top ten.

The specimen was PBMCs, collected 5 days after the yellow fever booster vaccination. This sequence was found in a man in his late teens or twenties who received the YFV17D yellow fever vaccine.

This receptor carries the CDR3 CSAWDRGFYEQYF. At the DNA level, the sequence is TGCAGCGCCTGGGACAGGGGTTTTTACGAGCAGTACTTC. The chain is made from TRBV29-1 and TRBJ2-7, with 10 bases aligning to TRBD1. Including cysteine and phenylalanine, the CDR3 has 13 amino acids. The kept DNA is CDR3 alone, 39 bases in frame from the first base. V is cut back by 7 bases and J by 4 bases, with 7 bases in the junction unmatched. CDR1 and CDR2 are read off the germline V gene as SQVTM and ANQGSEA.